This passage covers 32 T cell receptor beta chains from one sample sequenced in a study of T cells in Graves' hyperthyroidism and ophthalmopathy. Amplified TCR beta CDR3 regions came from RNA transcripts. The primer set for the first-round RT-PCR of the TCR CDR3 was HTBI. TCRdb itself ran the multiplex PCR reads through MiXCR, one entry per CDR3 protein. The top ten clones hold approximately 15% of a sample with fewer than 650,000 distinct CDR3 sequences, around 15% of them seen once. Sequenced: blood. The receptors derive from a woman between 35 and 50 years old with Graves' hyperthyroidism.

J is TRBJ2-2 and V is TRBV13; 7 positions agree with TRBD1. The CDR3 is 15 residues long. The junction had 5 bases not matched to a gene; V was cut back by 3 bases and J by 4 bases. CDR1 PRHDT and CDR2 FYEKMQ come from the germline V gene (reference sequence). CDR3 DNA: TGTGCCAGCAGCTTCAGGACAGGCAGCACCGGGGAGCTGTTTTTT. Residues: CASSFRTGSTGELFF.

This clonotype was seen ten or more times. The chain employs TRBV11-2 and TRBJ2-7; D perhaps matches TRBD1 (6 bases). The V end lost 4 bases, the J end lost 2 bases, and 9 bases lay between the germline ends. This CDR3 has 13 residues. CDR1 is SGHAT and CDR2 is FQNNGV in the germline V gene. The CDR3 reads CASSSWGPYEQYF. For the CDR3, the DNA is TGTGCCAGCAGCTCCTGGGGGCCCTACGAGCAGTACTTC.

A few counts support this clonotype. V is TRBV7-9 and J is TRBJ1-4, with 7 bases identical to TRBD1. The V segment lost 3 bases and the J segment 6 bases; nucleotides outside the gene matches: 7. CDR3 length equals 15 residues. Germline lookup yields CDR1 SEHNR and CDR2 FQNEAQ (reference sequence). The chain's CDR3 is CASSLSTGMDEKLFF. CDR3 coding DNA: TGTGCCAGCAGCTTGTCGACAGGGATGGATGAAAAACTGTTTTTT. The variable domain in full, completed from reference TRBV7-9 and TRBJ1-4, reads DTGVSQNPRHKITKRGQNVTFRCDPISEHNRLYWYRQTLGQGPEFLTYFQNEAQLEKSRLLSDRFSAERPKGSFSTLEIQRTEQGDSAMYLCASSLSTGMDEKLFFGSGTQLSVL.

The V call is TRBV12-3 or TRBV12-4, the J call TRBJ2-3; 9 bases fit TRBD2. This CDR3 is 16 amino acids long. V was clipped by 6 bases and J by 0 bases; unmatched bases: 7. Written as DNA, the CDR3 is TGTGCCAGCAGCCCGCGGGGGGGGTTCAGCACAGATACGCAGTATTTT. Protein sequence: CASSPRGGFSTDTQYF.

This clonotype was detected many times. The V and J genes are TRBV28 and TRBJ2-6, with a possible D match to TRBD2 (5 bases). Trimming pared 7 bases from V and 0 bases from J, leaving 10 bases between. The CDR3 extends over 15 amino acids. CDR1 and CDR2 (germline): MDHEN, SYDVKM. CDR3 in amino acids: CASTSRGSGANVLTF. The CDR3 DNA sequence: TGTGCCAGCACCTCTCGGGGCTCTGGGGCCAACGTCCTGACTTTC.

This clonotype was seen at least ten times. The rearrangement uses TRBV10-3 and TRBJ1-1; 7 nucleotides match TRBD1. The length of the CDR3 is 14 residues. V shed 6 bases and J 0 bases; nucleotides not matched to a gene: 4. Germline CDR1 reads ENHRY; CDR2 reads SYGVKD. The CDR3 region is CAISRDSMNTEAFF. The CDR3 DNA is TGTGCCATCAGCAGGGACAGCATGAACACTGAAGCTTTCTTT.

This clonotype was observed many times. J is TRBJ1-1 and V is TRBV7-9, with D unclear. V was clipped by 5 bases and J by 4 bases, with 11 bases between them. The CDR3 covers 13 residues. Germline CDR1 SEHNR, CDR2 FQNEAQ (reference sequence). The DNA for the CDR3 is TGTGCCAGCAGCCGTGCGGCGAGCACTGAAGCTTTCTTT. Amino acid sequence: CASSRAASTEAFF. The full variable domain, its missing parts supplied by reference TRBV7-9 and TRBJ1-1, is DTGVSQNPRHKITKRGQNVTFRCDPISEHNRLYWYRQTLGQGPEFLTYFQNEAQLEKSRLLSDRFSAERPKGSFSTLEIQRTEQGDSAMYLCASSRAASTEAFFGQGTRLTVV.

This clonotype has at least ten counts. The chain employs TRBV7-8 and TRBJ1-1; tentatively, D is TRBD1 (6 bases). Trimming removed 2 bases at V and 1 base at J, with 17 bases between. Germline CDR1 SGHVS, CDR2 FQNEAQ. The CDR3 loop spans 17 amino acids. The CDR3, as DNA: TGTGCCAGCAGCTTATACATCCTACAGGGCTCGAACACTGAAGCTTTCTTT. This translates into CASSLYILQGSNTEAFF.

This clonotype has ten or more counts. CDR3 sequence (DNA): TGTGCCAGCAGTAGGGACAGACACTACAATGAGCAGTTCTTC. Protein: CASSRDRHYNEQFF. The chain has TRBV28 and TRBJ2-1; the match to TRBD1 covers 7 bases. CDR3 size: 14 residues. Germline CDR1 and CDR2: MDHEN and SYDVKM. The trim removed 5 bases at V and 3 bases at J, leaving 4 bases unmatched. Complete variable domain (other parts from reference TRBV28 and TRBJ2-1): DVKVTQSSRYLVKRTGEKVFLECVQDMDHENMFWYRQDPGLGLRLIYFSYDVKMKEKGDIPEGYSVSREKKERFSLILESASTNQTSMYLCASSRDRHYNEQFFGPGTRLTVL.

This CDR3 is CATGGRSTTSTDTQYF. The DNA of the CDR3 is TGTGCCACCGGCGGGAGAAGCACTACTAGCACAGATACGCAGTATTTT. V is TRBV24-1 and J is TRBJ2-3, with 7 nucleotides matching TRBD2. The V and J ends lost 9 bases and 0 bases, in that order; junction bases with no gene match: 11. The CDR3 runs to 16 residues. The germline V gene encodes CDR1 KGHDR and CDR2 SFDVKD.

This clonotype turned up a few times. The chain links TRBV10-3 to TRBJ2-7, with a weak D call TRBD1 (5 bases). The CDR3 is 15 residues long. Germline V gene lookup returns CDR1 ENHRY and CDR2 SYGVKD. V was clipped by 2 bases and J by 0 bases, with 11 bases between them. CDR3 sequence (DNA): TGTGCCATCAGTGAGCCGACAGAGAGCTCCTACGAGCAGTACTTC. This encodes CAISEPTESSYEQYF.

There are a few counts of this clonotype. This rearrangement joins TRBV19 to TRBJ2-2; tentative D call: TRBD1 (6 bases). Germline values: CDR1 LNHDA, CDR2 SQIVND (reference sequence). V lost 2 bases, J lost 4 bases, and 14 bases lay in between. The CDR3 covers 16 residues. CDR3 in amino acids: CASSINGQLSTGELFF. CDR3 coding DNA: TGTGCCAGTAGTATAAACGGACAGCTGTCCACCGGGGAGCTGTTTTTT.

The rearrangement links TRBV5-4 to TRBJ1-4; the match to TRBD1 covers 7 bases. V lost 3 bases, J lost 3 bases, and 14 bases stayed unmatched. Germline CDR1 SGHNT, CDR2 YYREEE (reference sequence). This CDR3 is 18 amino acids long. The CDR3 DNA is TGTGCCAGCAGCTACGAACCGGGACAGTGGCTTCCTAATGAAAAACTGTTTTTT. Encoded protein: CASSYEPGQWLPNEKLFF.

In its sample, this clonotype was seen many times. V and J are TRBV27 and TRBJ2-7; TRBD2 matches at 10 bases. The germline V gene encodes CDR1 MNHEY and CDR2 SMNVEV (reference sequence). The CDR3 extends over 14 amino acids. J lost 2 bases, V lost 8 bases, and 6 bases had no gene match. The CDR3 loop reads CASSGTSEAYEQYF. In nucleotides, the CDR3 is TGTGCCAGCTCTGGGACTAGCGAGGCCTACGAGCAGTACTTC.

This clonotype was recorded at least ten times. The gene calls are TRBV28 and TRBJ2-1; 7 bases line up with TRBD2. This CDR3 is built from 16 residues. The trim removed 3 bases at V and 0 bases at J, leaving 5 bases unmatched. Germline CDR1 and CDR2: MDHEN and SYDVKM. The CDR3 region has the DNA TGTGCCAGCAGTTTGGGGGGGAGGAGCTCCTACAATGAGCAGTTCTTC. It is translated as CASSLGGRSSYNEQFF.

This clonotype appeared many times. J is TRBJ2-6 and V is TRBV12-3 or TRBV12-4; TRBD1 matches 7 bases. V dropped 5 bases and J dropped 0; count of bases not matched to a gene: 16. The CDR3 is made up of 20 amino acids. The CDR3 protein is CASSHSGFGTVYSGANVLTF. CDR3 nucleotide sequence: TGTGCCAGCAGTCATTCAGGGTTCGGGACAGTGTACTCTGGGGCCAACGTCCTGACTTTC.

This chain links TRBV10-2 with TRBJ2-5; TRBD1 agrees at 8 bases. Trimming removed 6 bases from V and 4 bases from J; junction bases left unmatched: 4. The CDR3 runs to 13 residues. CDR1 and CDR2 from the germline V gene are WSHSY and SAAADI. CDR3 in DNA: TGCGCCAGCAGCGACAGGGGAGGAGAGACCCAGTACTTC. Encoded protein: CASSDRGGETQYF.

Only a few counts were recorded for this clonotype. The chain has TRBV6-9 and TRBJ2-2; TRBD1 agrees at 8 bases. The CDR3 has 16 residues. V was clipped by 3 bases and J by 4 bases; unmatched bases: 7. Looked up from germline, CDR1 is MNHGY and CDR2 is SVAAGI. CDR3 sequence reads: CASSYTTGAVTGELFF. The CDR3 region has the DNA TGTGCCAGCAGTTACACGACAGGGGCGGTCACCGGGGAGCTGTTTTTT.

The rearrangement links TRBV5-1 to TRBJ2-7, with 8 bases lining up with TRBD1. Trimming removed 2 bases from V and 0 bases from J; junction bases left unmatched: 4. The CDR3 loop spans 15 amino acids. Germline V gives CDR1 SGHRS, CDR2 YFSETQ. CDR3 sequence: CASSFGTGDSYEQYF. The CDR3 nucleotides are TGCGCCAGCAGCTTCGGGACAGGCGACTCCTACGAGCAGTACTTC.

This clonotype was found many times. DNA for the CDR3: TGCAGTGTCTTCATCCGTGGGGGAGGAGAGACCCAGTACTTC. Its protein product is CSVFIRGGGETQYF. This rearrangement joins TRBV20-1 to TRBJ2-5, with TRBD2 as a possible D gene (6 bases). Germline CDR1 DFQATT, CDR2 SNEGSKA (reference sequence). The CDR3 covers 14 residues. V was clipped by 7 bases and J by 4 bases, with 19 bases between them.

This clonotype was picked up many times. As DNA, the CDR3 is TGTGCCAGCAGCTTGACTAGCGGGATCTACCCATACCACGAGCAGTACTTC. This translates into CASSLTSGIYPYHEQYF. The chain recombines TRBV11-1 with TRBJ2-7, with 11 bases fitting TRBD2. V trimming: 3 bases; J trimming: 5 bases; junction bases outside the gene matches: 12. The germline CDR1 and CDR2 sequences are SGHAT and FQDESV (reference sequence). The CDR3 runs 17 residues.

This clonotype was counted ten times or more. In DNA, the CDR3 is TGTGCCAGCAGTTCCACTAGGCGCCAAGAGACCCAGTACTTC. Translation gives CASSSTRRQETQYF. The rearrangement links TRBV27 to TRBJ2-5, with D tentatively TRBD2 (5 bases). Germline V gives CDR1 MNHEY, CDR2 SMNVEV (reference sequence). V was clipped by 4 bases and J by 1 base, with 10 bases between them. The CDR3 is made up of 14 amino acids.

There are many counts of this clonotype. This chain links TRBV28 with TRBJ2-7; D might be TRBD1 or TRBD2, each matching 7 bases. The V and J ends lost 6 bases and 0 bases respectively, with 15 bases between them. Germline V CDR1 and CDR2: MDHEN, SYDVKM. The CDR3 length is 15 residues. The CDR3 DNA reads as TGTGCCAGCAGGGGGAGGGACAGCCGCTCCTACGAGCAGTACTTC. It translates to CASRGRDSRSYEQYF.

This clonotype was recorded a few times. The V gene is TRBV12-3 or TRBV12-4, the J gene TRBJ1-6, with 8 bases fitting TRBD1. V lost 7 bases and J lost 3; bases outside the gene matches: 8. The CDR3 has 16 residues. The CDR3 DNA reads as TGTGCCAGCACCTCGGGACAGGCCCTCTATAATTCACCCCTCCACTTT. Protein sequence: CASTSGQALYNSPLHF.

This clonotype showed up many times. The chain employs TRBV20-1 and TRBJ1-1; D is ambiguous. V lost 1 base to trimming and J lost 2 bases, with 14 bases between them. Germline V gives CDR1 DFQATT, CDR2 SNEGSKA (reference sequence). CDR3 length: 15 residues. The CDR3 spells CSARVGGGRNTEAFF. CDR3 in DNA: TGCAGTGCTAGAGTAGGTGGCGGGAGAAACACTGAAGCTTTCTTT.

V gene TRBV28 combines with J gene TRBJ2-1, with 10 bases aligning to TRBD2. The CDR3 length is 16 residues. Germline-derived CDR1 and CDR2 are MDHEN and SYDVKM. Trimming at V came to 3 bases and at J to 7 bases, leaving 9 bases not matched to a gene. DNA of the CDR3: TGTGCCAGCAGTTTCTGGGGACTAGCGCCCCTTAATGAGCAGTTCTTC. Its translation is CASSFWGLAPLNEQFF.

This chain connects TRBV4-2 to TRBJ2-7; D could derive from TRBD1 or TRBD2 (7 bases each). The germline gives CDR1 LGHNA, CDR2 YNFKEQ. The CDR3 has 18 residues. Trimming stripped 0 bases from V and 1 base from J, with 19 bases between. The DNA for the CDR3 is TGTGCCAGCAGCCAAGATTCCTTGGGCAGGGGGGGGTCCTACGAGCAGTACTTC. Translation: CASSQDSLGRGGSYEQYF.

The chain employs TRBV20-1 and TRBJ2-7; the D call may be TRBD1 or TRBD2 (5 bases each). CDR3 length: 14 amino acids. Trimming took off 3 bases at V and 3 bases at J, with 15 bases between the two ends. CDR1 and CDR2 (germline): DFQATT, SNEGSKA (reference sequence). CDR3 in amino acids: CSASPGTIGYEQYF. The CDR3 DNA is TGCAGTGCTAGCCCCGGGACGATTGGCTACGAGCAGTACTTC.

This clonotype was counted ten times or more. The rearrangement uses TRBV7-2 and TRBJ1-1; D may be TRBD1 (5 bases). Germline V CDR1 and CDR2: SGHTA, FQGNSA. The CDR3 covers 18 residues. V was pared by 4 bases and J by 4 bases, with 25 bases between. In DNA form, the CDR3 reads TGTGCCAGCAGCTCCCAGTTCCTTAGGGGAGGGGATAGCACTGAAGCTTTCTTT. Translation gives CASSSQFLRGGDSTEAFF. The full variable domain, rest sourced from reference TRBV7-2 and TRBJ1-1, is GAGVSQSPSNKVTEKGKDVELRCDPISGHTALYWYRQSLGQGLEFLIYFQGNSAPDKSGLPSDRFSAERTGGSVSTLTIQRTQQEDSAVYLCASSSQFLRGGDSTEAFFGQGTRLTVV.

The V call is TRBV30, the J call TRBJ1-1; the match to TRBD1 covers 8 bases. CDR3 length: 13 residues. Germline CDR1 is GTSNPN and CDR2 is SVGIG (reference sequence). V lost 3 bases to trimming and J lost 1 base; unmatched junction nucleotides: 1. The chain's CDR3 is CAWSGQGNTEAFF. For the CDR3, the DNA is TGTGCCTGGAGCGGACAGGGGAACACTGAAGCTTTCTTT.

Ten or more counts support this clonotype. V and J are TRBV28 and TRBJ2-7, with TRBD2 matching over 10 bases. Germline CDR1 MDHEN, CDR2 SYDVKM. V dropped 3 bases and J dropped 4; count of bases not matched to a gene: 6. The CDR3 extends over 15 amino acids. The CDR3 reads CASSFSASGSYEQYF. The CDR3 DNA is TGTGCCAGCAGTTTTAGCGCTAGCGGGAGTTACGAGCAGTACTTC.

This chain connects TRBV3-1 to TRBJ1-1, with TRBD1 as a possible D gene (6 bases). Germline V gene lookup returns CDR1 LGHDT and CDR2 YNNKEL (reference sequence). The CDR3 has 16 amino acids. Trimming took 2 bases from V and 7 from J, leaving 20 bases between them. The CDR3 DNA reads TGTGCCAGCAGCCAATGGAGATTGGTCCAGGGGCTTGAAGCTTTCTTT. It encodes CASSQWRLVQGLEAFF.